This entry lists 21 T cell receptor beta chains sequenced from one sample in a study of cytomegalovirus exposure and HLA in healthy donors. Amplification used 60 Vbeta primers and 13 Jbeta primers. The repertoire was sequenced with immunoSEQ multiplex PCR; TCRdb's copy has only in-frame clones and lacks some. The sample holds around 130,000 clones. Sequencing used PBMCs. These receptors were collected from a woman in her thirties or forties in good health and CMV-seronegative.

The V gene is TRBV6-5, the J gene TRBJ2-1; unclear D gene. This CDR3 has 15 residues. CDR1 is MNHEY, CDR2 SVGAGI, per germline. Trimming removed 2 bases at V and 0 bases at J, with 8 bases between. This chain's CDR3 is CASSYMRSSYNEQFF. The CDR3 coding sequence is TGTGCCAGCAGTTACATGAGAAGCTCCTACAATGAGCAGTTCTTC.

The chain carries TRBV19 and TRBJ1-5, with 9 bases that match TRBD1. With V trimmed by 6 bases and J by 1 base, 4 bases remained unmatched. The CDR3 has 15 residues. CDR1 LNHDA and CDR2 SQIVND come from the germline V gene (reference sequence). The CDR3 loop reads CASSRQGGSNQPQHF. The CDR3 coding sequence is TGTGCCAGTAGCCGACAGGGGGGAAGCAATCAGCCCCAGCATTTT.

Notes on this clone: In the same sample, other DNA sequences code for this CDR3. The rearrangement joins TRBV5-1 to TRBJ2-5; D remains unclear. The V end was cut by 0 bases, the J end by 1 base, with 4 bases between. Germline CDR1 is SGHRS and CDR2 is YFSETQ. CDR3 length: 13 amino acids. The chain's CDR3 is CASSLGLQETQYF. The CDR3 DNA follows: TGCGCCAGCAGCTTGGGACTCCAAGAGACCCAGTACTTC.

The chain combines TRBV28 with TRBJ1-3, with D uncertain. Trimming left V 6 bases short and J 0 bases short, with 15 bases between. Looked up from germline, CDR1 is MDHEN and CDR2 is SYDVKM. The CDR3 sequence is 16 residues long. This chain's CDR3 is CASSHIGMFSGNTIYF. In DNA form, the CDR3 reads TGTGCCAGCAGCCACATCGGGATGTTCTCTGGAAACACCATATATTTT.

J is TRBJ2-1 and V is TRBV10-3, with 8 bases fitting TRBD2. The germline gives CDR1 ENHRY, CDR2 SYGVKD. Trimming took 2 bases from V and 5 from J; bases not matched to a gene: 5. The CDR3 extends over 15 amino acids. CDR3 protein: CAISEAGGPNNEQFF. The DNA of the CDR3 is TGTGCCATCAGTGAGGCGGGGGGCCCTAACAATGAGCAGTTCTTC.

The chain links TRBV6-6 to TRBJ1-4; D possibly corresponds to TRBD1 (6 bases). Trimming stripped 7 bases from V and 2 bases from J, with 17 bases between. This CDR3 has 16 amino acids. Germline V gene lookup returns CDR1 MNHNY and CDR2 SVGAGI (reference sequence). The CDR3 loop reads CASKPPGAPTNEKLFF. CDR3 DNA: TGTGCCAGCAAGCCCCCAGGGGCGCCCACTAATGAAAAACTGTTTTTT.

As for this clone: The sample contains more than one DNA sequence encoding this CDR3. V is TRBV2 and J is TRBJ2-3, with 11 bases that match TRBD2. CDR1 and CDR2 from the germline V gene are SNHLY and FYNNEI. V lost 2 bases to trimming and J lost 4 bases; unmatched junction nucleotides: 2. The CDR3 runs 15 residues. The CDR3 sequence is CASSELAGGADTQYF. CDR3 nucleotide sequence: TGTGCCAGCAGTGAACTAGCGGGGGGCGCAGATACGCAGTATTTT. Looking up the rest from reference TRBV2 and TRBJ2-3 gives the full variable domain: EPEVTQTPSHQVTQMGQEVILRCVPISNHLYFYWYRQILGQKVEFLVSFYNNEISEKSEIFDDQFSVERPDGSNFTLKIRSTKLEDSAMYFCASSELAGGADTQYFGPGTRLTVL.

The V gene is TRBV5-1, the J gene TRBJ2-1; TRBD1 matches at 8 bases. V was pared by 0 bases and J by 6 bases, with 8 bases of the junction left unmatched. Germline assignment: CDR1 SGHRS and CDR2 YFSETQ. This CDR3 has 16 residues. CDR3 region: CASSLGGTGGFNEQFF. In nucleotides, the CDR3 is TGCGCCAGCAGCTTGGGGGGGACAGGCGGGTTCAATGAGCAGTTCTTC. Supplemented by reference TRBV5-1 and TRBJ2-1, the full variable domain reads KAGVTQTPRYLIKTRGQQVTLSCSPISGHRSVSWYQQTPGQGLQFLFEYFSETQRNKGNFPGRFSGRQFSNSRSEMNVSTLELGDSALYLCASSLGGTGGFNEQFFGPGTRLTVL.

The chain employs TRBV4-3 and TRBJ1-5; tentative D call: TRBD1 (5 bases). Germline V gene data show CDR1 as LGHNA and CDR2 as YSLEER. The CDR3 covers 13 residues. Trimming shortened V by 0 bases and J by 6 bases, and 6 bases separated the two germline ends. CDR3: CASSQDRVQPQHF. The CDR3 coding sequence is TGCGCCAGCAGCCAAGACAGGGTTCAGCCCCAGCATTTT.

This rearrangement joins TRBV2 to TRBJ1-2; 7 bases are a match to TRBD1. CDR3 length equals 15 residues. CDR1 and CDR2 from the germline V gene are SNHLY and FYNNEI. The V and J ends lost 4 bases and 4 bases, in that order; junction bases with no gene match: 9. The CDR3 nucleotides read TGTGCCAGCAGTGGATCCACAGGGGCGGGCTATGGCTACACCTTC. It yields the protein CASSGSTGAGYGYTF.

The chain has TRBV5-4 and TRBJ1-2; TRBD1 agrees at 11 bases. V lost 5 bases and J lost 5; bases outside the gene matches: 17. Germline V gene sequence: CDR1 SGHNT, CDR2 YYREEE (reference sequence). CDR3 size: 18 residues. The CDR3 DNA is TGTGCCAGCAGTGCTAAGTCTGGACAGGGGGCTAACCATTATGGCTACACCTTC. Protein: CASSAKSGQGANHYGYTF.

Comments on this clone: One end of the junction varies from germline; a read error may be responsible. The gene calls are TRBV6-5 and TRBJ2-3; 8 nucleotides match TRBD2. In germline, CDR1 is MNHEY, CDR2 SVGAGI. The CDR3 has 15 residues. CDR3 amino acids: CASSYSRTSRDTQYF. CDR3 bases: TGTGCCAGCAGTTACTCGAGGACTAGCAGAGATACGCAGTATTTT.

CDR3 DNA: TGTGCCAGTAGTATAGGAGGGAACACTGAAGCTTTCTTT. This sequence encodes CASSIGGNTEAFF. The rearrangement links TRBV19 to TRBJ1-1; no firm D call. Per the germline V gene, CDR1 is LNHDA and CDR2 is SQIVND (reference sequence). The CDR3 is made up of 13 amino acids. Trimming cost V 1 base and J 1 base, with 4 bases left between them.

The rearrangement joins TRBV28 to TRBJ2-2, with 9 bases lining up with TRBD1. CDR1 is MDHEN and CDR2 is SYDVKM in the germline V gene. V lost 3 bases, J lost 2 bases, and 7 bases stayed unmatched. The CDR3 is made up of 17 amino acids. The CDR3 DNA reads as TGTGCCAGCAGTTTCCTGGGACAGGGACCCAACACCGGGGAGCTGTTTTTT. As protein: CASSFLGQGPNTGELFF.

The chain is built from TRBV10-3 and TRBJ2-3, with D possibly TRBD2 on 6 matching bases. The CDR3 spans 13 residues. Trimming pared 10 bases from V and 1 base from J, leaving 12 bases between. Germline CDR1 is ENHRY and CDR2 is SYGVKD. CDR3 loop: CASGTHGTDTQYF. As DNA, the CDR3 is TGTGCCAGCGGGACTCATGGCACAGATACGCAGTATTTT.

V gene TRBV6-1 combines with J gene TRBJ1-6, with a weak D call TRBD1 (5 bases). With 6 bases removed from V and 8 bases from J, the gap between germline ends came to 11 bases. Germline V gene data show CDR1 as MNHNS and CDR2 as SASEGT. This CDR3 comprises 13 residues. The CDR3 nucleotides are TGTGCCAGCAGAGGGGAAGGGGATTCACCCCTCCACTTT. As protein: CASRGEGDSPLHF.

The chain has TRBV6-6 and TRBJ2-3, with D perhaps TRBD1 (6 bases). CDR1 is MNHNY, CDR2 SVGAGI, per germline (reference sequence). The CDR3 sequence is 16 residues long. The V end lost 4 bases, the J end lost 6 bases, and 20 bases lay between the germline ends. The CDR3 is CASSSPQGPLVDTQYF. The CDR3 DNA sequence: TGTGCCAGCAGTTCCCCGCAGGGGCCCCTAGTCGATACGCAGTATTTT.

The J gene is TRBJ1-2, the V gene TRBV7-9; 7 nucleotides align to TRBD1. J gave up 0 bases and V 4 bases, and 5 bases lay outside the gene matches. Germline V CDR1 and CDR2: SEHNR, FQNEAQ (reference sequence). The CDR3 sequence is 15 residues long. CDR3 coding DNA: TGTGCCAGCAGCTCAGTGGACAGGTCTAACTATGGCTACACCTTC. Its protein product is CASSSVDRSNYGYTF.

The chain joins TRBV10-3 to TRBJ1-1; weak D call: TRBD1 (5 bases). V dropped 2 bases and J dropped 0 bases, with 7 bases sitting between them. The CDR3 length is 14 residues. The germline V gene encodes CDR1 ENHRY and CDR2 SYGVKD. CDR3 sequence (DNA): TGTGCCATCAGTGAGACAGGAATGAACACTGAAGCTTTCTTT. Its protein product is CAISETGMNTEAFF.

The chain is built from TRBV4-3 and TRBJ2-2; tentative D call: TRBD2 (5 bases). The length of the CDR3 is 15 residues. Germline V lookup: CDR1 LGHNA, CDR2 YSLEER. The V gene lost 1 base and the J gene lost 5 bases, with 11 bases spanning the gap. CDR3 amino acids: CASSQGASITGELFF. DNA for the CDR3: TGCGCCAGCAGCCAAGGGGCTAGCATTACCGGGGAGCTGTTTTTT.

This chain joins TRBV7-2 and TRBJ1-6, with D possibly being TRBD1 (5 bases). CDR3 length: 14 amino acids. With 1 base removed from V and 8 bases from J, the gap between germline ends came to 9 bases. Germline CDR1 SGHTA, CDR2 FQGNSA. CDR3: CASSLVSGDSPLHF. CDR3 nucleotide sequence: TGTGCCAGCAGCTTAGTGTCGGGGGATTCACCCCTCCACTTT.